The subject of this entry is one TCR beta chain. The data were obtained in a study of OX40 agonist ivuxolimab in advanced cancers. V trimming: 4 bases; J trimming: 0 bases; junction bases outside the gene matches: 6. There are 15 residues in the CDR3. Germline assignment: CDR1 SQVTM and CDR2 ANQGSEA. Clones were sequenced by immunoSEQ multiplex PCR, and TCRdb holds only the in-frame ones, with some missing. The profile shows tens of thousands of clones, approximately 91% of them singletons. The material was CD4+ or CD8+ T cells sorted from blood, obtained in a trial of the OX40 agonist ivuxolimab. The genes are TRBV29-1 and TRBJ2-3; TRBD2 matches at 8 bases. The receptor's source is an adult with an advanced solid tumor such as melanoma, head and neck, liver or kidney cancer. The DNA of the CDR3 is TGCAGCGTTGTTAATAGCGGGGCGAGCACAGATACGCAGTATTTT. Its protein product is CSVVNSGASTDTQYF.